This T cell receptor beta chain was recorded in a study of T-cell memory formation after mild COVID-19. About the study: Among the donors, TCR clusters were largely specific to each donor. Study-level results: There were some responding clones in pre-infection memory, which suggested that cross-reactive memory had joined. Contracting clones from day 15 to 85 had balanced CD4/CD8; later expanders favoured CD4+.

The germline V gene encodes CDR1 MDHEN and CDR2 SYDVKM. V was trimmed by 6 bases and J by 5 bases, leaving 14 bases between them. The CDR3 sequence is 13 residues long. MiXCR, applied by TCRdb to the 5' RACE reads, yields one record per CDR3 protein. The table has about 470,000 distinct CDR3 sequences, roughly 23% seen once. This clonotype was observed a few times. Its matching antigen is unknown. The sequence derives from an adult woman who had mild COVID-19 (a few samples of this study predate the infection). Cell type and time point are not known. V is TRBV28 and J is TRBJ2-7; no clear D. The sequenced sample consisted of PBMCs or a T cell subset sorted from them (not recorded which). The CDR3 is CASSLLGLHEQYF. In DNA form, the CDR3 reads TGTGCCAGCAGCCTCCTAGGGCTACACGAGCAGTACTTC.